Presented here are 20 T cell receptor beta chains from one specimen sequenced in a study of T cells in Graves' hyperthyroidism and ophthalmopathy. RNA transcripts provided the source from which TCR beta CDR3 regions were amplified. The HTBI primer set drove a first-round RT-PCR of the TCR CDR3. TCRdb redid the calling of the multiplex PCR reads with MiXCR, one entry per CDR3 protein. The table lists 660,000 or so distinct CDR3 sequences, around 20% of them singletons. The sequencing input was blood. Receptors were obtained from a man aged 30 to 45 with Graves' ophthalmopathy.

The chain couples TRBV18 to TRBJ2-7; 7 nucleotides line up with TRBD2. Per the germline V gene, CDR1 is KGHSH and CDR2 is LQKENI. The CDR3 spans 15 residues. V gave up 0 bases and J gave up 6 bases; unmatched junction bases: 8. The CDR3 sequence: CASSPPGRVASEQYF. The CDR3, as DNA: TGTGCCAGCTCACCACCGGGGAGGGTGGCATCCGAGCAGTACTTC. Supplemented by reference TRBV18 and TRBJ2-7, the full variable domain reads NAGVMQNPRHLVRRRGQEARLRCSPMKGHSHVYWYRQLPEEGLKFMVYLQKENIIDESGMPKERFSAEFPKEGPSILRIQQVVRGDSAAYFCASSPPGRVASEQYFGPGTRLTVT.

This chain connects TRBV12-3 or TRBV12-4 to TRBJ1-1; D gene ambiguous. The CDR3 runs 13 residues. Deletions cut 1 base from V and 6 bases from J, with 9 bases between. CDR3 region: CASSLVDTSEAFF. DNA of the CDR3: TGTGCCAGCAGTTTAGTGGATACTTCTGAAGCTTTCTTT.

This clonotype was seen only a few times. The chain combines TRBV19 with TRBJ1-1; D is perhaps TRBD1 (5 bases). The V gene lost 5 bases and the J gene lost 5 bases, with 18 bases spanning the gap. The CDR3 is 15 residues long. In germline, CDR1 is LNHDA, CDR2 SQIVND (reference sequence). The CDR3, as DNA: TGTGCCAGTAGTCTGGGTTATTACGGGGGGACTGAAGCTTTCTTT. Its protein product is CASSLGYYGGTEAFF.

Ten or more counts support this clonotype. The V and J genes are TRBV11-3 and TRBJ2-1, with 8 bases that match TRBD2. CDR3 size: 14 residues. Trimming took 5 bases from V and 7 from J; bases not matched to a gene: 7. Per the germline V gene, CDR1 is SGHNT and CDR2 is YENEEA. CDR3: CASSEGSGRNEQFF. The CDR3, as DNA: TGTGCCAGCAGCGAAGGGAGCGGGAGAAATGAGCAGTTCTTC.

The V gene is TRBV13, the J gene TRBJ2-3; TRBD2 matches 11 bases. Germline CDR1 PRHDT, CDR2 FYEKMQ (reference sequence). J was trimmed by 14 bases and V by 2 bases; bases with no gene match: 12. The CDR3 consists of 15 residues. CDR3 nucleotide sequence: TGTGCCAGCAGCTTAAAGCTAGCGGGAGGCCCCCCGTCGTATTTT. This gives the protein CASSLKLAGGPPSYF. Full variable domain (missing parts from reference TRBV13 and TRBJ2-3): AAGVIQSPRHLIKEKRETATLKCYPIPRHDTVYWYQQGPGQDPQFLISFYEKMQSDKGSIPDRFSAQQFSDYHSELNMSSLELGDSALYFCASSLKLAGGPPSYFGPGTRLTVL.

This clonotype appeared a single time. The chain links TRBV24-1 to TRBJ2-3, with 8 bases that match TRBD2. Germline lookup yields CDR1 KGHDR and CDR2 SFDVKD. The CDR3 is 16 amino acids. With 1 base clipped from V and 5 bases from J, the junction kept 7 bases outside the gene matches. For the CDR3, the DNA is TGTGCCACCAGTGATTTCCCCAGCGGGAGAATAGATACGCAGTATTTT. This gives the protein CATSDFPSGRIDTQYF.

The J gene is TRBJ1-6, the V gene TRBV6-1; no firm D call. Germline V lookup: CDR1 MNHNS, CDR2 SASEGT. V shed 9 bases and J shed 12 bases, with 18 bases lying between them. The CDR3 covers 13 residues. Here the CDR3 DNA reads TGTGCCAGTCGGAGGGCGGCCGAAATACCCCTCCACTTT. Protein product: CASRRAAEIPLHF.

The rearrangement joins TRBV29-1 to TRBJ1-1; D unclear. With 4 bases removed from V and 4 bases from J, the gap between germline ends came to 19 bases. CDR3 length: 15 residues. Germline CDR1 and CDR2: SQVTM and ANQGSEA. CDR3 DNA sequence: TGCAGCGTTGGGGGAAGGATGGGTGTAGGCACTGAAGCTTTCTTT. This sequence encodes CSVGGRMGVGTEAFF.

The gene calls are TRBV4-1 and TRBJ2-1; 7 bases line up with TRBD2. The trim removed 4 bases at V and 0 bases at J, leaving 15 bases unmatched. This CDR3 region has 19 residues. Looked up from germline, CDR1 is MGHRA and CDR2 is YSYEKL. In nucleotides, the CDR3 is TGCGCCAGCAGCCTCAGCGAAATAGCGGGCCAGAGCTCCTACAATGAGCAGTTCTTC. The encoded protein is CASSLSEIAGQSSYNEQFF.

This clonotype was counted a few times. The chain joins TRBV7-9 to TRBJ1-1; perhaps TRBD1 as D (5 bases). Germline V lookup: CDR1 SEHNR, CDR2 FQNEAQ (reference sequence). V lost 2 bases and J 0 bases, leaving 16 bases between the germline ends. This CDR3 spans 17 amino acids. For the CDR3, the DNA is TGTGCCAGCAGCTTACGTGGGCAGGGCAGCATGAACACTGAAGCTTTCTTT. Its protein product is CASSLRGQGSMNTEAFF.

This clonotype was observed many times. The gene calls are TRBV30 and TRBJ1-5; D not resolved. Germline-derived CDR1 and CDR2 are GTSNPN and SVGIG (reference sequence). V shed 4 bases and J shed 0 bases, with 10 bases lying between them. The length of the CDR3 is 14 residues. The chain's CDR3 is CAWNLGGSNQPQHF. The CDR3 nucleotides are TGTGCCTGGAACCTAGGTGGTAGCAATCAGCCCCAGCATTTT.

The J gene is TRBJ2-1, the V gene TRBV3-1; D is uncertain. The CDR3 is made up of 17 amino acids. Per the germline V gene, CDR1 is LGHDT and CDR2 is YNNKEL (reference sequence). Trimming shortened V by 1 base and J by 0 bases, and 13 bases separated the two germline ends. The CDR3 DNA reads TGTGCCAGCAGCCAAGGTGGGTCCGGAGTCTCCTACAATGAGCAGTTCTTC. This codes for CASSQGGSGVSYNEQFF.

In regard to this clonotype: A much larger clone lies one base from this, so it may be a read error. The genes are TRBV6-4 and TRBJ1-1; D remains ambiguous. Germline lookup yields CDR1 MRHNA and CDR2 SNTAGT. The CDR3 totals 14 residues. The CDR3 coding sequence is TGTGCCAGCAGTTACTCGCTGGACTCCACTGAAGCTTTCTTT. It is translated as CASSYSLDSTEAFF.

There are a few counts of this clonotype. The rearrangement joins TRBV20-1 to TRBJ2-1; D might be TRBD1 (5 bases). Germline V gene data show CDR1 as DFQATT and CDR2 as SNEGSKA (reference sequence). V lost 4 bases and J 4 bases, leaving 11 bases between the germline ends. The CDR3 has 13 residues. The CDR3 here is CSAIRTLYNEQFF. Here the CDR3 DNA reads TGCAGTGCTATAAGGACATTGTACAATGAGCAGTTCTTC.

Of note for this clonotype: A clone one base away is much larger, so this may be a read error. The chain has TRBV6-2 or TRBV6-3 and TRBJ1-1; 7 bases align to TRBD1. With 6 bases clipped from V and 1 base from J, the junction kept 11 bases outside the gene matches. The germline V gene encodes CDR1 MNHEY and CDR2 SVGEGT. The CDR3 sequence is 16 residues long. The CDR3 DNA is TGTGCCAGCAGCCCCATACAGGGGCCGCCGAACACTGAAGCTTTCTTT. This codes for CASSPIQGPPNTEAFF.

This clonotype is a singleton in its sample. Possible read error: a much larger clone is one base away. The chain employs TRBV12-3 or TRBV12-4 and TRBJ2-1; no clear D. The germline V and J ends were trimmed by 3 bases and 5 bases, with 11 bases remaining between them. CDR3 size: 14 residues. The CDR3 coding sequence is TGTGCCAGCAGTTTTCGACGGAAAAACAATGAGCAGTTCTTC. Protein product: CASSFRRKNNEQFF.

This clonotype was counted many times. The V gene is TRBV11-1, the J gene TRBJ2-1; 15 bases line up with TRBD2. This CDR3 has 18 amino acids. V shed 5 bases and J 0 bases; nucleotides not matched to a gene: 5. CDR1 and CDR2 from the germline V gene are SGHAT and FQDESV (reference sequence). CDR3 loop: CASSPGLAGGRSYNEQFF. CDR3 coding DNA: TGTGCCAGCAGCCCGGGACTAGCGGGGGGACGCTCCTACAATGAGCAGTTCTTC.

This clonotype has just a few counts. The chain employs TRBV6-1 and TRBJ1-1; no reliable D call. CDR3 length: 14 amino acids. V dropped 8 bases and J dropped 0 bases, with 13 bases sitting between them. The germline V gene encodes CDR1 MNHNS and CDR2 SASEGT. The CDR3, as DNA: TGTGCCAGCCTCTCTCTAACCATGAACACTGAAGCTTTCTTT. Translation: CASLSLTMNTEAFF.

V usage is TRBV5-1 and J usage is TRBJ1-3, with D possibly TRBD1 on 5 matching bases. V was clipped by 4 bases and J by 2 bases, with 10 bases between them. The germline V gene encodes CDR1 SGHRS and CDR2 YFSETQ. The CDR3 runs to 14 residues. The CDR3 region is CASSLDRPGNTIYF. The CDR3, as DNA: TGCGCCAGCAGCCTTGACAGACCTGGAAACACCATATATTTT.

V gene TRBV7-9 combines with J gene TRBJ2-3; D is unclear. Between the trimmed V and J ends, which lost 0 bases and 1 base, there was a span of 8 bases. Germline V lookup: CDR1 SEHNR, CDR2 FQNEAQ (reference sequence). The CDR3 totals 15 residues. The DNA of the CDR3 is TGTGCCAGCAGCTTAGCCCTGACACGCACAGATACGCAGTATTTT. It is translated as CASSLALTRTDTQYF.